The 2 T cell receptor beta chains listed next were all sequenced from one sample in a study of monozygotic twins with inflammatory bowel disease. Each CDR3 protein gets one entry in TCRdb, which reprocessed the 5' RACE reads and gives no DNA. The sample includes tens of thousands of distinct CDR3 sequences. Sequenced material: blood. These receptors all stem from a human donor with ulcerative colitis or Crohn's disease, or a healthy co-twin of an affected twin (not recorded which).

The chain recombines TRBV5-6 with TRBJ2-3; the D call from TCRdb, TRBD1, cannot be confirmed without DNA. The length of the CDR3 is 17 residues. Looked up from germline, CDR1 is SGHDT and CDR2 is YYEEEE. CDR3 sequence reads: CASSLMVGRGTTDTQYF.

V and J are TRBV3-1 and TRBJ1-4. Germline V gene sequence: CDR1 LGHDT, CDR2 YNNKEL (reference sequence). The CDR3 is 14 residues long. CDR3 loop: CASSQSRGDEKLFF. Full variable domain (missing parts from reference TRBV3-1 and TRBJ1-4): DTAVSQTPKYLVTQMGNDKSIKCEQNLGHDTMYWYKQDSKKFLKIMFSYNNKELIINETVPNRFSPKSPDKAHLNLHINSLELGDSAVYFCASSQSRGDEKLFFGSGTQLSVL.